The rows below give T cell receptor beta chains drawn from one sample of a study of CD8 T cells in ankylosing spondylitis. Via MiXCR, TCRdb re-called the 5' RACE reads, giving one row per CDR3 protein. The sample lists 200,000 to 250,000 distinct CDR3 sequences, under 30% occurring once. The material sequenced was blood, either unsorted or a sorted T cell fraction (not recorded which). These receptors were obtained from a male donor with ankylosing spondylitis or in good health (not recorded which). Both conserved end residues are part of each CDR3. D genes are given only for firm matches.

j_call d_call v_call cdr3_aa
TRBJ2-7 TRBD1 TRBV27 CASSLGTGGGYEQYF
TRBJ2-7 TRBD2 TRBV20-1 CSAPNSGLGLYEQYF
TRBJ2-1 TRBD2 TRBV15 CATSRGVREGGNEQFF
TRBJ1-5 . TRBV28 CASSSDSHSNQPQHF
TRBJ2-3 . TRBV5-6 CASSLASLAKDTQYF
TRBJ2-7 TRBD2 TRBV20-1 CSAQSTSGRAYEQYF
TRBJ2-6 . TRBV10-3 CATQTGGPSGANVLTF
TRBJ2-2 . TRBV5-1 CASSLLSSNTGELFF
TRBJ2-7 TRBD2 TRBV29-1 CSVEIGFRGDEQYF
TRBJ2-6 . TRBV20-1 CSARETVSGANVLTF
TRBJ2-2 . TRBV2 CASSPSVRELFF
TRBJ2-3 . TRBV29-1 CSVVADSTDTQYF
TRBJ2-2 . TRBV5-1 CASSLGASPNTGELFF
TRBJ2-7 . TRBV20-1 CSASIRSVLGRGEQYF
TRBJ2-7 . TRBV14 CASSQADAPAYEQYF
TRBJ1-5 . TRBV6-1 CASRKLGDSNQPQHF
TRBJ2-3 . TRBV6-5 CASSYSRSLMDTQYF
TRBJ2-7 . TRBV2 CASSRIARGSYEQYF
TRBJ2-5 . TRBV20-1 CSAVAWERRGETQYF
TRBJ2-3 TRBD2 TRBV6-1 CASIGLARTDTQYF
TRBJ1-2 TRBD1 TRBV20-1 CSAAGDSTNYGYTF
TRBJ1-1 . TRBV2 CASSRDTLFSEAFF
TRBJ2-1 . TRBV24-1 CATSDFGGYNEQFF
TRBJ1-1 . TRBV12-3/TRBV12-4 CASSEARVRSTEAFF
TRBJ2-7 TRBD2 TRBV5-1 CASSSFRGSTYEQYF
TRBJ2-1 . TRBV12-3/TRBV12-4 CASSLGGGTPGKGEQFF
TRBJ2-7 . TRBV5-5 CASSGRRDTSYEQYF
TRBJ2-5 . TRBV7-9 CASSLPDRKETQYF
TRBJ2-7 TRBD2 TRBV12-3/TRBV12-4 CATCKRGAGMGRESYEQYF